A single sample is the source of the 20 T cell receptor beta chains below, sequenced in a study of blood T cell repertoires in COVID-19. Repertoires were generated with immunoSEQ multiplex PCR, while TCRdb's copy carries only in-frame clones and drops some. The sample includes 150,000 to 200,000 clones, around 89% of them seen just once. Material: peripheral blood. The receptors derive from a man between 50 and 59 years old with acute or convalescent COVID-19.

This chain joins TRBV30 and TRBJ1-2; TRBD1 matches at 7 bases. The CDR3 sequence is 15 residues long. From germline, CDR1 is GTSNPN and CDR2 SVGIG (reference sequence). The V gene end was trimmed by 3 bases and the J gene end by 5 bases; junction bases not matched to a gene: 12. CDR3 sequence: CAWSPTTSRGYGYTF. DNA of the CDR3: TGTGCCTGGAGCCCAACCACCAGCAGGGGGTATGGCTACACCTTC. Based on the CDR3 plus reference TRBV30 and TRBJ1-2, the full variable domain is SQTIHQWPATLVQPVGSPLSLECTVEGTSNPNLYWYRQAAGRGLQLLFYSVGIGQISSEVPQNLSASRPQDRQFILSSKKLLLSDSGFYLCAWSPTTSRGYGYTFGSGTRLTVV.

The J gene is TRBJ2-5, the V gene TRBV15, with 8 positions matching TRBD2. Trimming removed 8 bases from V and 1 base from J; junction bases left unmatched: 3. The germline gives CDR1 LNHNV, CDR2 YYDKDF (reference sequence). The CDR3 runs 13 residues. Here the CDR3 reads CATAGGFQETQYF. CDR3 nucleotide sequence: TGTGCCACCGCGGGAGGCTTCCAAGAGACCCAGTACTTC.

The sample holds one count of this clone. V is TRBV19 and J is TRBJ1-2; D may be TRBD1 (5 bases). The CDR3 is made up of 13 amino acids. V was pared by 5 bases and J by 5 bases, with 12 bases between. The germline V gene has CDR1 LNHDA and CDR2 SQIVND (reference sequence). CDR3 region: CASSEGTLYGYTF. The CDR3 DNA follows: TGTGCCAGTAGTGAAGGGACTCTGTATGGCTACACCTTC.

The sample holds a few counts of this clone. The gene calls are TRBV27 and TRBJ2-2; D is possibly TRBD1 (5 bases). The germline gives CDR1 MNHEY, CDR2 SMNVEV (reference sequence). The CDR3 has 14 residues. V lost 3 bases and J lost 5, with 10 bases in between. Written as DNA, the CDR3 is TGTGCCAGCAGTTTTCGACAGCAGACCGGGGAGCTGTTTTTT. Translation gives CASSFRQQTGELFF.

The CDR3: CASRDGQGGEKLFF. CDR3 DNA sequence: TGTGCCAGCAGGGACGGACAGGGTGGAGAAAAACTGTTTTTT. This sequence joins TRBV28 and TRBJ1-4, with 8 bases identical to TRBD1. Germline-derived CDR1 and CDR2 are MDHEN and SYDVKM. V trimming: 6 bases; J trimming: 8 bases; junction bases outside the gene matches: 8. This CDR3 has 14 amino acids.

This clone has more than one count but fewer than ten. The genes are TRBV27 and TRBJ1-1, with D tentatively TRBD1 (6 bases). V was cut by 0 bases and J by 4 bases, with 12 bases left in between. CDR3 length: 15 amino acids. CDR1 is MNHEY, CDR2 SMNVEV, per germline (reference sequence). The CDR3: CASSLSWGGPTEAFF. CDR3 DNA: TGTGCCAGCAGTTTATCCTGGGGGGGCCCCACTGAAGCTTTCTTT.

The V and J genes are TRBV7-9 and TRBJ1-2, with TRBD1 matching 8 bases. The CDR3 runs 14 residues. From germline, CDR1 is SEHNR and CDR2 FQNEAQ (reference sequence). J lost 5 bases, V lost 1 base, and 3 bases had no gene match. CDR3 nucleotide sequence: TGTGCCAGCAGCTTAGTGGGACAGGTATATGGCTACACCTTC. It encodes CASSLVGQVYGYTF. The full variable domain, with the rest looked up from reference TRBV7-9 and TRBJ1-2, is DTGVSQNPRHKITKRGQNVTFRCDPISEHNRLYWYRQTLGQGPEFLTYFQNEAQLEKSRLLSDRFSAERPKGSFSTLEIQRTEQGDSAMYLCASSLVGQVYGYTFGSGTRLTVV.

A few counts support this clone. V is TRBV9 and J is TRBJ2-5; D is unclear. Trimming cost V 0 bases and J 6 bases, with 12 bases left between them. CDR1 is SGDLS and CDR2 is YYNGEE in the germline V gene. This CDR3 has 14 residues. The CDR3 is CASSVVPSRQTQYF. As DNA, the CDR3 is TGTGCCAGCAGCGTAGTTCCTAGTCGACAGACCCAGTACTTC.

Concerning this clone itself: The identical CDR3 is also encoded by other nucleotide sequences in the sample. The chain uses TRBV6-5 and TRBJ1-4, with 7 bases that match TRBD1. CDR1 and CDR2 from the germline V gene are MNHEY and SVGAGI. This CDR3 comprises 15 residues. Losses at the gene ends were 0 bases for V and 7 bases for J; bases not matched to a gene: 5. Here the CDR3 DNA reads TGTGCCAGCAGTTACTCGAGACAGGGTGGTGAAAAACTGTTTTTT. Translation gives CASSYSRQGGEKLFF.

This chain links TRBV19 with TRBJ2-6; possible D gene TRBD1, 6 bases. Germline values: CDR1 LNHDA, CDR2 SQIVND (reference sequence). Trimming pared 7 bases from V and 0 bases from J, leaving 10 bases between. CDR3 length: 15 amino acids. The CDR3 nucleotides read TGTGCCAGTACCCCGGACAGCTCTGGGGCCAACGTCCTGACTTTC. Its translation is CASTPDSSGANVLTF.

J is TRBJ2-5 and V is TRBV19; no clear D. The V gene lost 5 bases and the J gene lost 5 bases, with 15 bases spanning the gap. This CDR3 is built from 14 residues. Germline V gene data show CDR1 as LNHDA and CDR2 as SQIVND (reference sequence). In DNA form, the CDR3 reads TGTGCCAGTAGTTTCAACGAGGCTTCGGAGACCCAGTACTTC. It codes for CASSFNEASETQYF.

This clone was seen once. The J gene is TRBJ1-2, the V gene TRBV7-8; D is possibly TRBD1 (5 bases). The CDR3 runs 14 residues. From germline, CDR1 is SGHVS and CDR2 FQNEAQ. V was cut by 1 base and J by 4 bases, with 10 bases left in between. The CDR3 region has the DNA TGTGCCAGCAGCTTAGGGTCAGGGTTCTATGGCTACACCTTC. Amino acid sequence: CASSLGSGFYGYTF.

This chain links TRBV4-3 with TRBJ2-3; maybe TRBD2 (5 bases). The CDR3 contains 17 residues. V lost 0 bases and J lost 5, with 18 bases in between. The germline CDR1 and CDR2 sequences are LGHNA and YSLEER. The CDR3 DNA reads as TGCGCCAGCAGCCAAGATCGGTTGCCGGGATTAGGAGATACGCAGTATTTT. Its translation is CASSQDRLPGLGDTQYF.

This clone was counted ten times or more. The CDR3 nucleotides are TGTGCCAAACGAGGCAATAGCAATCAGCCCCAGCATTTT. It codes for CAKRGNSNQPQHF. V and J are TRBV2 and TRBJ1-5, with D hard to call. This CDR3 comprises 13 residues. V lost 10 bases and J 0 bases, leaving 10 bases between the germline ends. Germline values: CDR1 SNHLY, CDR2 FYNNEI.

This sequence joins TRBV3-1 (or the pseudogene TRBV3-2) and TRBJ2-7; TRBD1 matches 7 bases. This CDR3 contains 14 residues. Trimming cost V 5 bases and J 9 bases; bases outside gene matches: 13. From germline, CDR1 is LGHDT and CDR2 YNNKEL (reference sequence). CDR3 bases: TGTGCCAGCAGCACCCGGGACAGTCGATCGGGGCAGTACTTC. Translation gives CASSTRDSRSGQYF.

The chain employs TRBV5-4 and TRBJ2-2; 10 nucleotides align to TRBD2. J was trimmed by 5 bases and V by 3 bases; bases with no gene match: 4. Per germline, CDR1 SGHNT and CDR2 YYREEE (reference sequence). This CDR3 has 15 amino acids. CDR3 amino acids: CASSSLAGVTGELFF. The CDR3 DNA reads as TGTGCCAGCAGCTCGCTAGCGGGAGTAACCGGGGAGCTGTTTTTT.

The genes are TRBV28 and TRBJ2-5, with D possibly matching TRBD2 (5 bases). CDR3 length equals 12 residues. V was pared by 6 bases and J by 3 bases, with 8 bases between. Germline loops: CDR1 MDHEN, CDR2 SYDVKM. CDR3 coding DNA: TGTGCCAGCAGCTCGGGAAAAGAGACCCAGTACTTC. Its translation: CASSSGKETQYF.

This clone was detected only a few times. V usage is TRBV19 and J usage is TRBJ2-3, with 7 bases fitting TRBD2. Germline V gives CDR1 LNHDA, CDR2 SQIVND (reference sequence). The CDR3 totals 13 residues. Trimming removed 7 bases from V and 4 bases from J; junction bases left unmatched: 5. Here the CDR3 DNA reads TGTGCCAGTATGCGGGAGACGGCAGATACGCAGTATTTT. It translates to CASMRETADTQYF.

As regards this clone: Germline and junction disagree at one end, which may indicate a read error. This sequence joins TRBV6-1 and TRBJ2-4; a weak D match, TRBD1 (6 bases). The germline gives CDR1 MNHNS, CDR2 SASEGT. The CDR3 totals 16 residues. CDR3: CASGELLGQLKNIQYF. Written as DNA, the CDR3 is TGTGCCAGCGGTGAACTTCTTGGACAGCTCAAAAACATTCAGTACTTC.

CDR3: CAWSFTGYTDTQYF. CDR3 nucleotides: TGTGCCTGGAGTTTCACGGGGTACACAGATACGCAGTATTTT. The chain links TRBV30 to TRBJ2-3; D possibly corresponds to TRBD2 (5 bases). CDR1 GTSNPN and CDR2 SVGIG come from the germline V gene (reference sequence). The CDR3 has 14 residues. Trimming cost V 2 bases and J 2 bases, with 11 bases left between them.